This T cell receptor beta chain was profiled in a study of cytomegalovirus exposure and HLA in healthy donors. Study-level points and caveats: There were around 160 TCR beta chains listed as cytomegalovirus-associated. One later analysis, an examination of the 100 to 150 validation repertoires, found that first-cohort TCR clusters tended to co-occur in them.

For this clone: The antigen is not known.

Data came from immunoSEQ multiplex PCR; TCRdb stores just in-frame clones and leaves some out. The sample has about 190,000 clones, approximately 84% seen once. V gave up 5 bases and J gave up 1 base; unmatched junction bases: 8. This CDR3 has 16 amino acids. The germline V gene encodes CDR1 SGHTA and CDR2 FQGNSA. The material sequenced was PBMCs. The sequence was collected from a man in his late teens or twenties in good health and CMV-seropositive. The rearrangement joins TRBV7-2 to TRBJ2-3, with TRBD2 identical over 8 bases. CDR3 residues: CASSTQGRGGTDTQYF. CDR3 DNA sequence: TGTGCCAGCAGCACCCAGGGGCGGGGGGGCACAGATACGCAGTATTTT.